Given below is one T cell receptor (beta chain) in context. As processed by the authors: Reference gene primers were amplified, and this amplification served to estimate nucleated cell counts. Sequenced by immunoSEQ multiplex PCR; TCRdb stores in-frame clones only, minus some. The D gene and trimming were derived from the DNA, and the V and J assignments and clone size from that table. The sample records fewer than 120,000 clones, about 88% being singletons. Germline trimming cut 4 bases from V and 1 base from J; bases unmatched to any gene: 6. From germline, CDR1 is SGHRS and CDR2 YFSETQ. CDR3 length equals 16 residues. The source of the sample is a study of blood T cell repertoires in COVID-19. Background on the study: The United States, Italy and Spain supplied acute and convalescent COVID-19 samples. Sample material is recorded as cDNA or gDNA derived from T cells, B-cell-depleted T cells, or PBMCs.

The sequence derives from a woman aged 50 to 65 with acute or convalescent COVID-19. The chain has TRBV5-1 and TRBJ2-2, with 8 bases identical to TRBD1. The specimen was peripheral blood. The chain's CDR3 is CASSPRGRGNTGELFF. CDR3 nucleotides: TGCGCCAGCAGCCCCAGGGGGCGGGGGAACACCGGGGAGCTGTTTTTT. Drawing the rest from reference TRBV5-1 and TRBJ2-2, the complete variable domain is KAGVTQTPRYLIKTRGQQVTLSCSPISGHRSVSWYQQTPGQGLQFLFEYFSETQRNKGNFPGRFSGRQFSNSRSEMNVSTLELGDSALYLCASSPRGRGNTGELFFGEGSRLTVL.